This paragraph reports one TCR beta chain. What it binds is unknown. These data are taken from a study of blood T cells in healthy people across ages. Findings of the study overall: TCR beta diversity tracked closely with naive T cell percentage.

CDR1 SGHDN and CDR2 FVKESK come from the germline V gene. The germline V and J ends were trimmed by 0 bases and 0 bases, with 11 bases remaining between them. This CDR3 contains 16 residues. A second PCR, run for about 7 to 11 cycles, used a sample-barcoded 5' primer plus a J-beta primer mix. A single record per CDR3 protein comes from TCRdb applying MiXCR to the 5' RACE reads. The sample holds hundreds of thousands of distinct CDR3 sequences, around a fifth seen once. The specimen was blood. The chain carries TRBV14 and TRBJ1-1; TRBD1 might be the D (5 bases). The receptor was derived from a man aged 70-80 years in good health. Written as DNA, the CDR3 is TGTGCCAGCAGCCAAGATCAGGGCAGGGTGAACACTGAAGCTTTCTTT. It codes for CASSQDQGRVNTEAFF.